The 26 T cell receptor beta chains presented below share a single source sample, sequenced in a study of T cell responses to AZD1222 COVID-19 vaccine. The table came from immunoSEQ multiplex PCR; TCRdb's copy has only in-frame clones and leaves some out. The sample has 140,000 or so clones; 88% are singletons. Sample: peripheral blood, taken 28 days after the second AZD1222 dose. The source is an adult who received the AZD1222 COVID-19 vaccine.

V gene TRBV9 combines with J gene TRBJ1-1, with D unresolved. The CDR3 runs 13 residues. V was clipped by 0 bases and J by 3 bases, with 6 bases between them. CDR1 SGDLS and CDR2 YYNGEE come from the germline V gene. CDR3 DNA: TGTGCCAGCAGCGTAGTACCGGACACTGAAGCTTTCTTT. Translated, it gives CASSVVPDTEAFF.

The genes are TRBV18 and TRBJ1-5; possibly TRBD1 for D (6 bases). From germline, CDR1 is KGHSH and CDR2 LQKENI. V lost 4 bases and J lost 4, with 14 bases in between. The CDR3 is made up of 15 amino acids. DNA for the CDR3: TGTGCCAGCTCACTGGCCGGGACACAGAATCAGCCCCAGCATTTT. Translated: CASSLAGTQNQPQHF.

CDR3 sequence: CASSQVAGAEAFF. CDR3 nucleotides: TGCGCCAGCAGCCAGGTCGCAGGGGCCGAAGCTTTCTTT. This sequence joins TRBV4-1 and TRBJ1-1; weak D call: TRBD1 (6 bases). The CDR3 contains 13 residues. Trimming stripped 3 bases from V and 8 bases from J, with 13 bases between. The germline CDR1 and CDR2 sequences are MGHRA and YSYEKL.

The V gene is TRBV7-3, the J gene TRBJ2-2; tentatively, D is TRBD1 (6 bases). The length of the CDR3 is 16 residues. V lost 3 bases and J lost 3, with 14 bases in between. Germline V gives CDR1 SGHTA, CDR2 FQGTGA. The DNA for the CDR3 is TGTGCCAGCAGCTTGTCGCAGGGGCAGGACACCGGGGAGCTGTTTTTT. This encodes CASSLSQGQDTGELFF.

This chain uses TRBV7-2 with TRBJ1-2; tentative D call: TRBD1 (5 bases). This CDR3 has 15 amino acids. Germline loops: CDR1 SGHTA, CDR2 FQGNSA. V lost 5 bases to trimming and J lost 7 bases, with 20 bases between them. DNA for the CDR3: TGTGCCAGCAGCCCCCCCGGCGCAGGGTCGGGTGGCTACACCTTC. Its protein is CASSPPGAGSGGYTF.

The chain links TRBV29-1 to TRBJ1-1, with unresolved D. Germline-derived CDR1 and CDR2 are SQVTM and ANQGSEA. The ends were cut back, 5 bases at V and 1 base at J, with 11 bases in the middle. The CDR3 sequence is 13 residues long. The CDR3 nucleotides read TGCAGCGTTTATAACCCCGAGAACACTGAAGCTTTCTTT. It yields the protein CSVYNPENTEAFF.

The count of this clone is one. The V and J genes are TRBV9 and TRBJ1-5, with 7 bases lining up with TRBD1. Germline CDR1 reads SGDLS; CDR2 reads YYNGEE. The ends lost 0 bases at V and 7 bases at J; junction bases unmatched: 10. This CDR3 has 16 residues. CDR3 bases: TGTGCCAGCAGCGTAGATGCCGGGACAGATCTACAGCCCCAGCATTTT. Translated: CASSVDAGTDLQPQHF.

The chain employs TRBV12-3 or TRBV12-4 and TRBJ1-2; possible D gene TRBD1, 5 bases. The CDR3 is 13 amino acids. Trimming took off 1 base at V and 7 bases at J, with 10 bases between the two ends. CDR3 bases: TGTGCCAGCAGTTTAGTCGGGGCTCGTGGCTACACCTTC. It codes for CASSLVGARGYTF.

The chain is built from TRBV10-2 and TRBJ2-2, with D perhaps assigned TRBD1 or TRBD2 (5 bases each). Trimming stripped 10 bases from V and 7 bases from J, with 25 bases between. From germline, CDR1 is WSHSY and CDR2 SAAADI. This CDR3 spans 16 amino acids. In DNA form, the CDR3 reads TGCGCCACCGGCCGTGGGGGTAGCTACCCTCTCGGGGAGCTGTTTTTT. Protein: CATGRGGSYPLGELFF.

The V gene is TRBV12-2, the J gene TRBJ2-4; the table's D call of TRBD2 was not tested on the DNA. TRBV12-2 is designated a pseudogene. CDR3 size: 13 residues. CDR3 amino acids: CASRLVRGDIQYF. In DNA, the CDR3 is TGTGCAAGTCGCTTAGTCCGGGGGGACATTCAGTACTTC.

The V call is TRBV11-3, the J call TRBJ2-6, with no clear D. The ends were cut back, 5 bases at V and 0 bases at J, with 8 bases in the middle. Germline V gene lookup returns CDR1 SGHNT and CDR2 YENEEA. The CDR3 contains 15 residues. The CDR3 spells CASSLGYSGANVLTF. CDR3 sequence (DNA): TGTGCCAGCAGCCTCGGGTACTCTGGGGCCAACGTCCTGACTTTC. Full variable domain (rest looked up from reference TRBV11-3 and TRBJ2-6): EAGVVQSPRYKIIEKKQPVAFWCNPISGHNTLYWYLQNLGQGPELLIRYENEEAVDDSQLPKDRFSAERLKGVDSTLKIQPAELGDSAVYLCASSLGYSGANVLTFGAGSRLTVL.

The chain couples TRBV19 to TRBJ1-5; no clear D gene. Trimming stripped 9 bases from V and 1 base from J, with 19 bases between. This CDR3 region has 16 residues. CDR1 and CDR2 (germline): LNHDA, SQIVND (reference sequence). The CDR3 here is CASLPRPGMSNQPQHF. The DNA for the CDR3 is TGTGCCAGCCTTCCCCGCCCGGGTATGAGCAATCAGCCCCAGCATTTT.

The J gene is TRBJ1-1, the V gene TRBV28; perhaps TRBD1 as D (6 bases). The V end lost 1 base, the J end lost 1 base, and 7 bases lay between the germline ends. CDR1 is MDHEN, CDR2 SYDVKM, per germline. The CDR3 loop spans 14 amino acids. As DNA, the CDR3 is TGTGCCAGCAGTTTATTCAGGGGGAACACTGAAGCTTTCTTT. Translation: CASSLFRGNTEAFF.

The J gene is TRBJ2-7, the V gene TRBV29-1, with TRBD1 matching 8 bases. Unmatched junction bases numbered 1, after V lost 2 bases and J lost 4 bases. Looked up from germline, CDR1 is SQVTM and CDR2 is ANQGSEA. CDR3 size: 12 residues. The CDR3 bases are TGCAGCGTTGAACAGGGGGCTTACGAGCAGTACTTC. Translated: CSVEQGAYEQYF.

The J gene is TRBJ2-1, the V gene TRBV7-3; D is unclear. The CDR3 is made up of 16 amino acids. Deletions cut 2 bases from V and 0 bases from J, with 11 bases between. Germline V gene sequence: CDR1 SGHTA, CDR2 FQGTGA. The CDR3 protein is CASSLGALSSYNEQFF. In DNA, the CDR3 is TGTGCCAGCAGCTTAGGTGCTCTAAGCTCCTACAATGAGCAGTTCTTC.

The genes are TRBV18 and TRBJ1-1; no clear D gene. V was cut by 3 bases and J by 6 bases, with 14 bases left in between. There are 14 residues in the CDR3. Germline values: CDR1 KGHSH, CDR2 LQKENI. As DNA, the CDR3 is TGTGCCAGCTCACCCTCTTCTTTGGGCCCTGAAGCTTTCTTT. Its translation: CASSPSSLGPEAFF.

The chain's CDR3 is CASSPGQVGDTEAFF. In DNA, the CDR3 is TGCGCCAGCTCACCGGGACAGGTGGGGGACACTGAAGCTTTCTTT. The chain combines TRBV10-1 with TRBJ1-1; the match to TRBD1 covers 8 bases. The germline CDR1 and CDR2 sequences are WNHNN and SYGVQD (reference sequence). The CDR3 extends over 15 amino acids. The ends lost 8 bases at V and 3 bases at J; junction bases unmatched: 11.

The rearrangement links TRBV5-1 to TRBJ1-1; D unresolved. Germline values: CDR1 SGHRS, CDR2 YFSETQ. This CDR3 is 17 amino acids long. V lost 4 bases and J lost 0, with 19 bases in between. The chain's CDR3 is CASSTQQIGTMNTEAFF. The DNA of the CDR3 is TGCGCCAGCAGCACACAACAAATAGGCACTATGAACACTGAAGCTTTCTTT.

DNA of the CDR3: TGTGCCAGCAGGCGGGACAGGGGGCTGACAAAGTTTGGACTGTTTTTT. Translation: CASRRDRGLTKFGLFF. The V call is TRBV28, the J call TRBJ1-4, with 12 bases aligning to TRBD1. Germline V lookup: CDR1 MDHEN, CDR2 SYDVKM. The CDR3 contains 16 residues. With 6 bases clipped from V and 13 bases from J, the junction kept 15 bases outside the gene matches. Based on the CDR3 plus reference TRBV28 and TRBJ1-4, the full variable domain is DVKVTQSSRYLVKRTGEKVFLECVQDMDHENMFWYRQDPGLGLRLIYFSYDVKMKEKGDIPEGYSVSREKKERFSLILESASTNQTSMYLCASRRDRGLTKFGLFFGSGTQLSVL.

The rearrangement joins TRBV28 to TRBJ2-1; 9 nucleotides line up with TRBD2. The CDR3 loop spans 15 amino acids. Germline loops: CDR1 MDHEN, CDR2 SYDVKM. Unmatched junction bases numbered 9, after V lost 5 bases and J lost 7 bases. The CDR3 region is CASSRSSGDDNEQFF. CDR3 bases: TGTGCCAGCAGTCGATCTAGCGGGGACGATAATGAGCAGTTCTTC.

The chain combines TRBV6-5 with TRBJ1-3, with a tentative D call TRBD1 (5 bases). The germline V gene encodes CDR1 MNHEY and CDR2 SVGAGI. V was trimmed by 6 bases and J by 4 bases, leaving 16 bases between them. The CDR3 has 15 residues. The CDR3 loop reads CASSQGLSGGNTIYF. In DNA form, the CDR3 reads TGTGCCAGCAGCCAGGGTCTCTCAGGGGGAAACACCATATATTTT.

The rearrangement uses TRBV28 and TRBJ1-3; D is uncertain. Trimming removed 4 bases at V and 7 bases at J, with 11 bases between. This CDR3 has 13 amino acids. Looked up from germline, CDR1 is MDHEN and CDR2 is SYDVKM. CDR3 loop: CASSSRLGNTIYF. The CDR3 DNA is TGTGCCAGCAGTTCCCGTTTGGGGAACACCATATATTTT.

The V gene is TRBV19, the J gene TRBJ1-5, with D possibly being TRBD1 (5 bases). The CDR3 sequence is 15 residues long. Germline V lookup: CDR1 LNHDA, CDR2 SQIVND (reference sequence). Deletions cut 7 bases from V and 0 bases from J, with 13 bases between. CDR3 sequence reads: CASNTGTVSNQPQHF. CDR3 sequence (DNA): TGTGCCAGTAATACCGGGACGGTTAGCAATCAGCCCCAGCATTTT.

For the CDR3, the DNA is TGCAGCGTTGAGGGACTAGCGGTCCTGGATACGCAGTATTTT. Translating gives CSVEGLAVLDTQYF. V usage is TRBV29-1 and J usage is TRBJ2-3; TRBD2 aligns across 11 bases. The germline V gene encodes CDR1 SQVTM and CDR2 ANQGSEA. V trimming: 3 bases; J trimming: 6 bases; junction bases outside the gene matches: 5. This CDR3 comprises 14 residues.

CDR3 DNA: TGTGCCAGCAGCCTCGAGGGTAACTATGGCTACACCTTC. Amino acids: CASSLEGNYGYTF. The V and J genes are TRBV3-1 (or the pseudogene TRBV3-2) and TRBJ1-2; D unclear. Per the germline V gene, CDR1 is LGHDT and CDR2 is YNNKEL (reference sequence). The CDR3 loop spans 13 amino acids. The germline V and J ends were trimmed by 4 bases and 1 base, with 7 bases remaining between them.

Worth noting for this clone: At one end, the junction sequence differs from germline, possibly due to a read error. In nucleotides, the CDR3 is TGTGCCAGCAGCCCATCAAGGGCCCTACCCTTT. It yields the protein CASSPSRALPF. V is TRBV7-9 and J is TRBJ1-1; D is undetermined. The V gene's germline CDR1 is SEHNR and CDR2 FQNEAQ (reference sequence). The CDR3 is 11 residues long.